The 29 T cell receptor beta chains reported below all come from one sample, sequenced in a study of T cell clonality in common variable immunodeficiency. Study-level findings and limits: Common variable immunodeficiency TCR beta sequences reportedly had fewer deletions and N-nucleotide insertions.

Their specific antigens are unknown. Data came from immunoSEQ multiplex PCR; TCRdb stores just in-frame clones and leaves some out. The sample was found to contain about 25,000 clones, and every one recurs. Sequencing was carried out using peripheral blood mononuclear cells. The receptors shown here come from a human donor with common variable immunodeficiency.

A note on this clone: The read ends 3 residues before the CDR3 terminus; that terminus is restored from the germline J gene. V usage is TRBV11-2 and J usage is TRBJ2-7, with D perhaps matching TRBD1 (6 bases). Germline V gene lookup returns CDR1 SGHAT and CDR2 FQNNGV. V lost 5 bases to trimming and J lost 5 bases, with 13 bases between them. This CDR3 has 13 residues. The covered CDR3 bases are TGTGCCAGCAGCAGGGGGACCTTCCACGAG. It is translated as CASSRGTFHE. The whole CDR3 region reads CASSRGTFHEQYF.

Remarks on this clone: The read falls 3 residues short of the CDR3 end, and the missing part is taken from the germline J gene. This chain uses TRBV5-1 with TRBJ2-7; 7 positions agree with TRBD1. V dropped 0 bases and J dropped 2; count of bases not matched to a gene: 11. Germline lookup yields CDR1 SGHRS and CDR2 YFSETQ. The CDR3 has 17 residues. This chain's CDR3 is CASSLANFRDRAYEQYF. The covered CDR3 bases are TGCGCCAGCAGCTTGGCGAACTTCCGGGACAGAGCCTACGAG.

To note about this clone: Read data end 3 residues before the CDR3 end; the end is taken from the germline J gene. The chain employs TRBV18 and TRBJ1-1, with TRBD1 as a possible D gene (5 bases). V lost 5 bases, J lost 0 bases, and 7 bases lay in between. CDR3 length: 13 amino acids. CDR1 and CDR2 (germline): KGHSH, LQKENI. CDR3 bases read: TGTGCCAGCTCAGTGACAGTGAACACTGAA. Protein product: CASSVTVNTE. The entire CDR3 protein reads CASSVTVNTEAFF.

Many counts were recorded for this clone. The DNA ends 3 residues before the CDR3 does, and the rest of the CDR3 is filled in from the germline J gene. This chain joins TRBV20-1 and TRBJ1-3, with TRBD1 as a possible D gene (6 bases). The CDR3 is 14 residues long. CDR1 DFQATT and CDR2 SNEGSKA come from the germline V gene (reference sequence). V dropped 3 bases and J dropped 0 bases, with 9 bases sitting between them. The DNA read from the CDR3 is TGCAGTGCTAGGAGACAGGTCTCTGGAAACACC. Amino acid sequence: CSARRQVSGNT. The whole CDR3 is CSARRQVSGNTIYF.

Concerning this clone: The read finishes 3 residues shy of the CDR3 end, and the germline J gene is used to complete it. V and J are TRBV7-6 and TRBJ2-7; 12 bases are shared with TRBD2. V shed 3 bases, J shed 6 bases, and the junction held 6 bases outside the gene matches. The germline CDR1 and CDR2 sequences are SGHVS and FNYEAQ. The CDR3 totals 15 residues. The CDR3 DNA, read in part, is TGTGCCAGCAGCTTGGATACTAGCGGGAGGTTCGAG. Amino acid sequence: CASSLDTSGRFE. The entire CDR3 is CASSLDTSGRFEQYF.

In regard to this clone: The read terminates 3 residues ahead of where the CDR3 ends, so the germline J gene completes it. This chain links TRBV7-9 with TRBJ1-2; D call uncertain. Germline V CDR1 and CDR2: SEHNR, FQNEAQ (reference sequence). Trimming stripped 2 bases from V and 7 bases from J, with 11 bases between. CDR3 length: 13 amino acids. Partial CDR3 DNA: TGTGCCAGCAGCTTATCCGACTTCCGTGGC. Translating it yields CASSLSDFRG. The whole CDR3 region reads CASSLSDFRGYTF. The variable domain in full, with the rest retrieved from reference TRBV7-9 and TRBJ1-2, is DTGVSQNPRHKITKRGQNVTFRCDPISEHNRLYWYRQTLGQGPEFLTYFQNEAQLEKSRLLSDRFSAERPKGSFSTLEIQRTEQGDSAMYLCASSLSDFRGYTFGSGTRLTVV.

The CDR3 loop is CASSDITSGRLFAYEQYF. CDR3 DNA, as far as it was read: TGTGCCAGCAGTGACATCACTAGCGGGAGGCTATTTGCCTACGAG. The chain has TRBV6-4 and TRBJ2-7; 12 bases map to TRBD2. The read comes to an end 3 residues before the CDR3 does, leaving the germline J gene to fill in the end. CDR3 length: 18 amino acids. Losses at the gene ends were 2 bases for V and 2 bases for J; bases not matched to a gene: 10. Germline CDR1 and CDR2: MRHNA and SNTAGT.

This clone occurred many times. The read gets to within 3 residues of the CDR3 end, and the germline J gene fills in the rest. The V gene is TRBV20-1, the J gene TRBJ2-5; no reliable D call. This CDR3 region has 12 residues. Germline-derived CDR1 and CDR2 are DFQATT and SNEGSKA (reference sequence). The germline V and J ends were trimmed by 3 bases and 2 bases, with 7 bases remaining between them. Incomplete CDR3 DNA: TGCAGTGCTAGGGGCAGACAAGAGACC. It yields the protein CSARGRQET. The complete CDR3 protein is CSARGRQETQYF.

Points on this clone: The sequence runs out 3 residues before the end of the CDR3; the remainder is reconstructed from the germline J gene. V gene TRBV7-2 combines with J gene TRBJ2-7, with TRBD2 matching over 9 bases. The CDR3 consists of 14 residues. The V segment lost 5 bases and the J segment 0 bases; nucleotides outside the gene matches: 2. CDR1 and CDR2 from the germline V gene are SGHTA and FQGNSA. Partial CDR3 DNA: TGTGCCAGCAGCCGACTAGCGGACTCCTACGAG. This translates into CASSRLADSYE. The complete CDR3 protein is CASSRLADSYEQYF.

This clone occurred many times. The read ends 3 residues before the CDR3 terminus; that terminus is restored from the germline J gene. The J gene is TRBJ2-7, the V gene TRBV7-9; D might be TRBD1 (6 bases). From germline, CDR1 is SEHNR and CDR2 FQNEAQ (reference sequence). V was shortened by 5 bases and J by 4 bases, with 15 bases between the two germline ends. CDR3 length: 14 residues. CDR3 amino acids: CASSRPGDWYEQYF. CDR3 DNA (partial): TGTGCCAGCAGCCGACCAGGGGATTGGTACGAG.

The sample holds many counts of this clone. The CDR3 goes on 3 residues after the read ends, and that part is filled in from the germline J gene. The V and J genes are TRBV20-1 and TRBJ2-2, with 12 bases that match TRBD2. CDR1 is DFQATT, CDR2 SNEGSKA, per germline (reference sequence). The CDR3 contains 15 residues. After removal of 3 bases from V and 4 bases from J, the junction contained 3 bases not matched to a gene. The CDR3 sequence is CSARTSGRFTGELFF. The covered CDR3 bases are TGCAGTGCTAGGACTAGCGGGAGATTCACCGGGGAG.

This clone turned up a few times. The read ends 3 residues before the CDR3 terminus; that terminus is restored from the germline J gene. This chain joins TRBV2 and TRBJ2-3, with 7 bases fitting TRBD2. This CDR3 is built from 14 residues. Unmatched junction bases numbered 8, after V lost 7 bases and J lost 4 bases. Germline V gene data show CDR1 as SNHLY and CDR2 as FYNNEI. The CDR3 bases that were read are TGTGCCAGCAACGGCGGACTAGGGGCAGATACG. Translated, it gives CASNGGLGADT. The whole CDR3 region reads CASNGGLGADTQYF.

As to this clone: The read ends 3 residues before the CDR3 terminus; that terminus is restored from the germline J gene. The rearrangement uses TRBV7-8 and TRBJ2-3; 14 nucleotides match TRBD2. The CDR3 consists of 18 residues. The V gene's germline CDR1 is SGHVS and CDR2 FQNEAQ. With 0 bases clipped from V and 5 bases from J, the junction kept 7 bases outside the gene matches. CDR3 sequence reads: CASSLALTSGRDQDTQYF. The part of the CDR3 DNA that was read is TGTGCCAGCAGCTTAGCGTTGACTAGCGGGAGGGATCAAGATACG.

This clone has more than one count but fewer than ten. The read comes to an end 3 residues before the CDR3 does, leaving the germline J gene to fill in the end. The chain carries TRBV2 and TRBJ1-2, with no clear D. Trimming removed 4 bases at V and 2 bases at J, with 8 bases between. The CDR3 length is 13 residues. Per germline, CDR1 SNHLY and CDR2 FYNNEI. The sequenced part of the CDR3 DNA is TGTGCCAGCAGTGGGCAGAGAAACTATGGC. It yields the protein CASSGQRNYG. The whole CDR3 sequence is CASSGQRNYGYTF.

Points on this clone: The read ends 3 residues before the CDR3 terminus; that terminus is restored from the germline J gene. This chain connects TRBV29-1 to TRBJ2-7, with TRBD2 identical over 13 bases. Germline V gene data show CDR1 as SQVTM and CDR2 as ANQGSEA. V was pared by 4 bases and J by 6 bases, with 18 bases of the junction left unmatched. The CDR3 runs 18 residues. CDR3 in amino acids: CSVGETGLAGVVPGEQYF. The CDR3 bases that were read are TGCAGCGTTGGGGAGACAGGACTAGCGGGAGTAGTCCCTGGCGAG.

Concerning this clone: The read ends 3 residues shy of where the CDR3 ends; the end is completed using the germline J gene. The rearrangement joins TRBV19 to TRBJ1-5; 8 nucleotides align to TRBD1. The germline V gene has CDR1 LNHDA and CDR2 SQIVND (reference sequence). This CDR3 is built from 15 residues. The ends lost 6 bases at V and 3 bases at J; junction bases unmatched: 7. CDR3: CASRPQGGHNQPQHF. The covered CDR3 bases are TGTGCCAGTAGGCCACAGGGGGGTCACAATCAGCCC.

The CDR3 here is CASSDHRSVDTQYF. The covered CDR3 bases are TGTGCCAGCAGTGATCACAGGAGTGTAGATACG. The chain is built from TRBV2 and TRBJ2-3, with D tentatively TRBD1 (5 bases). The read terminates 3 residues before the CDR3 end, so the remaining end is supplied by the germline J gene. CDR3 length: 14 amino acids. The V gene's germline CDR1 is SNHLY and CDR2 FYNNEI. V shed 3 bases and J shed 5 bases, with 12 bases lying between them.

This clone occurred a few times. The DNA ends 3 residues before the CDR3 does, and the rest of the CDR3 is filled in from the germline J gene. The V and J genes are TRBV2 and TRBJ1-5; 9 bases line up with TRBD1. V lost 6 bases and J lost 0; bases outside the gene matches: 6. The germline V gene encodes CDR1 SNHLY and CDR2 FYNNEI. The CDR3 has 16 amino acids. The part of the CDR3 DNA that was read is TGTGCCAGCAGCCCGACAGGGGGAGATAGCAATCAGCCC. The encoded protein is CASSPTGGDSNQP. The complete CDR3 protein is CASSPTGGDSNQPQHF.

The chain's CDR3 is CASSGRTGGLYEQYF. The DNA read from the CDR3 is TGTGCCAGTAGTGGCCGGACAGGAGGTCTCTACGAG. The chain is built from TRBV19 and TRBJ2-7; 7 bases line up with TRBD1. The sequence runs out 3 residues before the end of the CDR3; the remainder is reconstructed from the germline J gene. The junction had 10 bases not matched to a gene; V was cut back by 5 bases and J by 3 bases. In germline, CDR1 is LNHDA, CDR2 SQIVND (reference sequence). This CDR3 region has 15 residues.

In this sample, this clone turned up a few times. The read falls 3 residues short of the CDR3 end, and the missing part is taken from the germline J gene. V gene TRBV19 combines with J gene TRBJ2-7; 8 bases line up with TRBD2. Germline V gene data show CDR1 as LNHDA and CDR2 as SQIVND (reference sequence). The CDR3 spans 13 residues. V gave up 6 bases and J gave up 4 bases; unmatched junction bases: 5. CDR3 DNA, as far as it was read: TGTGCCAGTAGCCGACGGGGGGGGTACGAG. The encoded protein is CASSRRGGYE. The full-length CDR3 reads as CASSRRGGYEQYF. Supplemented by reference TRBV19 and TRBJ2-7, the full variable domain reads DGGITQSPKYLFRKEGQNVTLSCEQNLNHDAMYWYRQDPGQGLRLIYYSQIVNDFQKGDIAEGYSVSREKKESFPLTVTSAQKNPTAFYLCASSRRGGYEQYFGPGTRLTVT.

This clone has at least ten counts. From the germline J gene comes the end of the CDR3, since the read stops 3 residues before it. This chain links TRBV28 with TRBJ1-1; the D gene is possibly TRBD1 (5 bases). The CDR3 runs to 14 residues. Per germline, CDR1 MDHEN and CDR2 SYDVKM. V was trimmed by 3 bases and J by 0 bases, leaving 8 bases between them. The CDR3 bases that were read are TGTGCCAGCAGTTTCCGGGGGATGAACACTGAA. Translated, it gives CASSFRGMNTE. The complete CDR3 sequence is CASSFRGMNTEAFF. The whole variable domain, remainder taken from reference TRBV28 and TRBJ1-1, is DVKVTQSSRYLVKRTGEKVFLECVQDMDHENMFWYRQDPGLGLRLIYFSYDVKMKEKGDIPEGYSVSREKKERFSLILESASTNQTSMYLCASSFRGMNTEAFFGQGTRLTVV.

In the case of this clone: The read stops 3 residues short of the end of the CDR3; the missing end is completed from the germline J gene. This rearrangement joins TRBV7-9 to TRBJ1-1; D gene uncertain. Trimming cost V 1 base and J 1 base, with 4 bases left between them. The CDR3 totals 13 residues. Germline values: CDR1 SEHNR, CDR2 FQNEAQ (reference sequence). This CDR3 is CASSLEGNTEAFF. The part of the CDR3 DNA that was read is TGTGCCAGCAGCTTAGAGGGGAACACTGAA.

This clone was counted a few times. The read ends 3 residues shy of where the CDR3 ends; the end is completed using the germline J gene. The rearrangement joins TRBV5-1 to TRBJ2-3, with no clear D. The CDR3 runs to 14 residues. Trimming removed 0 bases from V and 3 bases from J, with 8 bases in between. The germline V gene has CDR1 SGHRS and CDR2 YFSETQ. Incomplete CDR3 DNA: TGCGCCAGCAGCTTGGAACAGAAAACAGATACG. This sequence encodes CASSLEQKTDT. The whole CDR3 reads CASSLEQKTDTQYF.

The sample holds many counts of this clone. The read ends 3 residues shy of where the CDR3 ends; the end is completed using the germline J gene. This sequence joins TRBV29-1 and TRBJ2-2; 8 bases fit TRBD2. Germline trimming cut 4 bases from V and 3 bases from J; bases unmatched to any gene: 7. Germline CDR1 and CDR2: SQVTM and ANQGSEA. CDR3 size: 15 residues. This CDR3 is CSVGSGSAYTGELFF. The CDR3 DNA, read in part, is TGCAGCGTTGGAAGCGGGAGCGCGTACACCGGGGAG.

This clone was seen a handful of times. With the read ending 3 residues before the CDR3 end, the germline J gene is used to fill in that end. V usage is TRBV19 and J usage is TRBJ1-2, with D tentatively TRBD1 (5 bases). Trimming took 1 base from V and 5 from J, leaving 11 bases between them. Germline loops: CDR1 LNHDA, CDR2 SQIVND (reference sequence). The CDR3 covers 14 residues. The sequenced CDR3 bases are TGTGCCAGTAGTATAGGTCCAGGGAGGTATGGC. It translates to CASSIGPGRYG. The complete CDR3 sequence is CASSIGPGRYGYTF.

In this sample, this clone turned up a few times. The read stops 3 residues short of the end of the CDR3; the missing end is completed from the germline J gene. The chain carries TRBV20-1 and TRBJ2-7, with 8 bases that match TRBD2. The CDR3 is 15 residues long. Trimming removed 3 bases from V and 5 bases from J; junction bases left unmatched: 12. The V gene's germline CDR1 is DFQATT and CDR2 SNEGSKA (reference sequence). This chain's CDR3 is CSASGSGGAQNEQYF. Incomplete CDR3 DNA: TGCAGTGCTAGTGGCTCGGGAGGGGCGCAGAACGAG.

Points on this clone: Coverage ceases 3 residues before the CDR3 finishes, and the germline J gene fills in the end. J is TRBJ2-7 and V is TRBV7-3, with TRBD2 matching 14 bases. Trimming cost V 5 bases and J 5 bases; bases outside gene matches: 5. CDR3 size: 15 residues. CDR1 and CDR2 from the germline V gene are SGHTA and FQGTGA. Partial CDR3 DNA: TGTGCCAGCAGCATAGGGACTAGCGGGAGAAACGAG. This encodes CASSIGTSGRNE. The full CDR3 protein reads CASSIGTSGRNEQYF. The variable domain in full, with the rest retrieved from reference TRBV7-3 and TRBJ2-7, is GAGVSQTPSNKVTEKGKYVELRCDPISGHTALYWYRQSLGQGPEFLIYFQGTGAADDSGLPNDRFFAVRPEGSVSTLKIQRTERGDSAVYLCASSIGTSGRNEQYFGPGTRLTVT.

Worth noting for this clone: The read comes to an end 3 residues before the CDR3 does, leaving the germline J gene to fill in the end. The gene calls are TRBV2 and TRBJ2-7; D remains unclear. Germline V CDR1 and CDR2: SNHLY, FYNNEI. V was trimmed by 6 bases and J by 6 bases, leaving 24 bases between them. CDR3 length: 16 residues. The CDR3 is CASRTLRDSLRGEQYF. CDR3 DNA (partial): TGTGCCAGCAGGACTCTTAGAGACTCCCTTCGAGGCGAG.

This clone was counted a few times. The DNA read from the CDR3 is TGTGCCAGCTCACCACAGACTAGCGGGAGGGCCATCAATGAG. It translates to CASSPQTSGRAINE. The CDR3 reads in full as CASSPQTSGRAINEQFF. The rearrangement links TRBV18 to TRBJ2-1; TRBD2 aligns across 14 bases. From the germline J gene comes the end of the CDR3, since the read stops 3 residues before it. Trimming took 1 base from V and 6 from J; bases not matched to a gene: 5. Germline loops: CDR1 KGHSH, CDR2 LQKENI. CDR3 size: 17 residues.